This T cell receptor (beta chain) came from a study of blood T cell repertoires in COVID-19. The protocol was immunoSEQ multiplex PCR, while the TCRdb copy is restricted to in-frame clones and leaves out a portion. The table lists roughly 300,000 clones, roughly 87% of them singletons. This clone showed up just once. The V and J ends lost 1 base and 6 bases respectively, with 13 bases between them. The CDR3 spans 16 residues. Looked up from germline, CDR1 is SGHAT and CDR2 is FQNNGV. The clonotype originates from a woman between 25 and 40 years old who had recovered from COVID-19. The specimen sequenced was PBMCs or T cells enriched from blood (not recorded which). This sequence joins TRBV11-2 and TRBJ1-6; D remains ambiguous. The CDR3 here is CASSLVPRNTNSPLHF. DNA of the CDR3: TGTGCCAGCAGCTTAGTTCCCAGAAATACTAATTCACCCCTCCACTTT.